This T cell receptor (beta chain) derives from a study of blood T cell repertoires in COVID-19. Looking at the study overall: From the United States, Italy and Spain came samples of acute and convalescent COVID-19. PBMCs, B-cell-depleted T cells, or T cells provided the cDNA or gDNA that made up the material.

Original handling: Amplification from reference gene primers served as the basis for estimated nucleated cell counts. Libraries were prepared by immunoSEQ multiplex PCR; TCRdb keeps only in-frame clonotypes and omits some of them. The DNA gave D and trimming, while V, J and clone size come from that table. The sample shows 200,000 to 250,000 clones, 70% to 85% of them seen only once. The CDR3 covers 14 residues. Germline V gene lookup returns CDR1 SGHTA and CDR2 FQGNSA. The V and J ends lost 5 bases and 6 bases respectively, with 16 bases between them. The TCR originated in a man aged 50-60 years with active or convalescent COVID-19. Sequenced: peripheral blood. This chain joins TRBV7-2 and TRBJ1-2; maybe TRBD1 (5 bases). CDR3 residues: CASSVTGGVDGYTF. DNA of the CDR3: TGTGCCAGCAGCGTCACGGGGGGGGTCGATGGCTACACCTTC.